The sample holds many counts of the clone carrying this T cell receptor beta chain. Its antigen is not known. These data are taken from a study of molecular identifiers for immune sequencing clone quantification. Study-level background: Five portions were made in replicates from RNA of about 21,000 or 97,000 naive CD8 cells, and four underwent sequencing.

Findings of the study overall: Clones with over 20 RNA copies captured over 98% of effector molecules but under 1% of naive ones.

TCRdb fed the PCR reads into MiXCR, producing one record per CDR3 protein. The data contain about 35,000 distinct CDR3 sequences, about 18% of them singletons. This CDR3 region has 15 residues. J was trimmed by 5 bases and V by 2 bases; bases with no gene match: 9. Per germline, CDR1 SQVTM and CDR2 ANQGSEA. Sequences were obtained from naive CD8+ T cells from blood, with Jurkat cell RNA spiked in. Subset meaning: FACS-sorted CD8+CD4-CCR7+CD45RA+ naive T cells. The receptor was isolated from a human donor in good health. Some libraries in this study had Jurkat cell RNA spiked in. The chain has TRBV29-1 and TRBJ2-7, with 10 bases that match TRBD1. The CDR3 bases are TGCAGCGTTGAATTTTGGGACAGGGGTGGCAACGAGCAGTACTTC. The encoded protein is CSVEFWDRGGNEQYF.